This T cell receptor (beta chain) emerged from a study of T cell clonality in common variable immunodeficiency. Assay: immunoSEQ multiplex PCR; the TCRdb copy retains only in-frame clones and omits some. The table lists some 80,000 clones, with no singletons. This clone has ten or more counts. Antigen unknown. The CDR3 is cut off 3 residues early in the read; its end comes from the germline J gene. Trimming took 5 bases from V and 5 from J, leaving 12 bases between them. CDR1 is SEHNR and CDR2 is FQNEAQ in the germline V gene (reference sequence). The CDR3 loop spans 13 amino acids. Study-wide points: CVID subjects showed higher TCRbeta clonality than healthy controls.

Material for sequencing was peripheral blood mononuclear cells. The clonotype was recovered from a person aged 18 to 70 in good health. The genes are TRBV7-9 and TRBJ2-5; no clear D gene. The CDR3 loop is CASSPKGGETQYF. The part of the CDR3 DNA that was read is TGTGCCAGCAGCCCTAAAGGCGGCGAGACC.